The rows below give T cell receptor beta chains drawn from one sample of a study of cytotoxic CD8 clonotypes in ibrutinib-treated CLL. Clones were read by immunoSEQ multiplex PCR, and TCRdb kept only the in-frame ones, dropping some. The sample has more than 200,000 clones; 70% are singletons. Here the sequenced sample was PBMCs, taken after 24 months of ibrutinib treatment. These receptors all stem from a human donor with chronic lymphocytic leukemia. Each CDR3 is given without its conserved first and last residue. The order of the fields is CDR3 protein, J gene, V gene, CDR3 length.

CDR3: ASSLVTSGYNEQF; J: TRBJ2-1; V: TRBV5-1; length: 13
CDR3: ASSLAPPIDEQF; J: TRBJ2-1; V: TRBV7-2; length: 12
CDR3: ASSSGTELEQY; J: TRBJ2-7; V: TRBV7-3; length: 11
CDR3: ASSWSGSSYNEQF; J: TRBJ2-1; V: TRBV27; length: 13
CDR3: ASSQDHRPDTQY; J: TRBJ2-3; V: TRBV4-3; length: 12
CDR3: SVIGLKGANVLT; J: TRBJ2-6; V: TRBV29-1; length: 12
CDR3: ASSLDRAIGEQF; J: TRBJ2-1; V: TRBV5-1; length: 12
CDR3: SVEGSARGSYNEQF; J: TRBJ2-1; V: TRBV29-1; length: 14
CDR3: AWSTGQGTDTQY; J: TRBJ2-3; V: TRBV30; length: 12
CDR3: ASSVGLAGWTGELF; J: TRBJ2-2; V: TRBV9; length: 14
CDR3: ASSLRTAREDGYT; J: TRBJ1-2; V: TRBV7-2; length: 13
CDR3: SVSGGRSQETQY; J: TRBJ2-5; V: TRBV29-1; length: 12
CDR3: AISESRGQGLETQY; J: TRBJ2-5; V: TRBV10-3; length: 14
CDR3: ASSPDYNMGEQY; J: TRBJ2-7; V: TRBV7-2; length: 12
CDR3: ASSPMKQGAGEKLF; J: TRBJ1-4; V: TRBV18; length: 14
CDR3: ASSLYADSEQY; J: TRBJ2-7; V: TRBV28; length: 11
CDR3: ASKIRRQNTEAF; J: TRBJ1-1; V: TRBV19; length: 12
CDR3: ASRGEGGTYNEQF; J: TRBJ2-1; V: TRBV6-5; length: 13
CDR3: ASSIRDRGQLF; J: TRBJ1-4; V: TRBV19; length: 11
CDR3: ASSRDSGSSYEQY; J: TRBJ2-7; V: TRBV27; length: 13
CDR3: ASDEGEKLF; J: TRBJ1-4; V: TRBV27; length: 9
CDR3: ASSPRGLSSYNEQF; J: TRBJ2-1; V: TRBV7-8; length: 14
CDR3: AWSGEAGLFSYGYT; J: TRBJ1-2; V: TRBV30; length: 14
CDR3: ASSLEGRAYEQY; J: TRBJ2-7; V: TRBV5-1; length: 12
CDR3: ASSIGGTGLRNEQF; J: TRBJ2-1; V: TRBV19; length: 14
CDR3: ASSGEGNTEAF; J: TRBJ1-1; V: TRBV5-1; length: 11
CDR3: ASSWGLAGQDIGEQY; J: TRBJ2-7; V: TRBV7-6; length: 15
CDR3: SARVSEQY; J: TRBJ2-7; V: TRBV20-1; length: 8
CDR3: ASSPLQGVNQPQH; J: TRBJ1-5; V: TRBV28; length: 13
CDR3: ASSELSASSYEQY; J: TRBJ2-7; V: TRBV27; length: 13
CDR3: ASSDSGLAGGPHEQF; J: TRBJ2-1; V: TRBV6-4; length: 15
CDR3: ASSPRDRRYEQY; J: TRBJ2-7; V: TRBV27; length: 12
CDR3: ASGVNTEAF; J: TRBJ1-1; V: TRBV2; length: 9
CDR3: ASSKGRTDGYT; J: TRBJ1-2; V: TRBV21-1; length: 11
CDR3: ASGPRSTDTQY; J: TRBJ2-3; V: TRBV28; length: 11
CDR3: ASSLVGDQPQH; J: TRBJ1-5; V: TRBV28; length: 11
CDR3: AWSDQNIYGYT; J: TRBJ1-2; V: TRBV30; length: 11
CDR3: ASSYSDSNTEAF; J: TRBJ1-1; V: TRBV6-5; length: 12